This T cell receptor beta chain emerged from a study of shared clonotypes between healthy human individuals. The germline V gene has CDR1 SGHRS and CDR2 YFSETQ. V gave up 2 bases and J gave up 2 bases, with 15 bases separating them. The CDR3 is made up of 16 amino acids. Positive CCR7 selection of CD45RO-negative cells yielded the naive CD8 cells, and terminally differentiated effector memory CD45RA+ cells were excluded. The donors were all Caucasian adults (living in Nashville, Tennessee). TCRdb's table, derived via immunoSEQ multiplex PCR, lists solely in-frame clones and lacks some. The sample holds about 2 million clones, approximately 95% seen once.

The TCR originated in a man younger than 30 in good health. Sequencing used naive CD8+ T cells sorted from blood. The rearrangement uses TRBV5-1 and TRBJ2-3; the D gene could be TRBD1 or TRBD2 (6 bases each). This CDR3 is CASSLRGAEHTDTQYF. DNA of the CDR3: TGCGCCAGCAGCTTAAGGGGGGCCGAACACACAGATACGCAGTATTTT.